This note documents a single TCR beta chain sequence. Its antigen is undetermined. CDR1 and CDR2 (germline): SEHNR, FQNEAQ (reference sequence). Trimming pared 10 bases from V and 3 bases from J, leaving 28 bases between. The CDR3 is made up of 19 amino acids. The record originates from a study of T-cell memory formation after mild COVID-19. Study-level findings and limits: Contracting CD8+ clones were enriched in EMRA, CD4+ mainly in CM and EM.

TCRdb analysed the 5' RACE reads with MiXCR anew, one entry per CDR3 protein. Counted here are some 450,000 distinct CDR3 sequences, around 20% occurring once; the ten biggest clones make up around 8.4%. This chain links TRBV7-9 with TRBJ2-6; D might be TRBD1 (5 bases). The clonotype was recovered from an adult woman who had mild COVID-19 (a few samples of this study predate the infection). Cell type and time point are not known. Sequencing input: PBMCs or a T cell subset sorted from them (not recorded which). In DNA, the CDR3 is TGTGCCATCCGAACTGGGGCATCTCCCATTAAGGGTGGGGCCAACGTCCTGACTTTC. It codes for CAIRTGASPIKGGANVLTF.